Detailed here is one T cell receptor (beta chain). This CDR3 contains 15 residues. Trimming removed 6 bases from V and 7 bases from J, with 21 bases in between. In germline, CDR1 is LGHNT, CDR2 FRNRAP. With a J-beta primer mix and a sample-barcoded 5' primer, a second PCR ran roughly 7 to 11 cycles. TCRdb re-analysed the 5' RACE reads in MiXCR, keeping a single row per CDR3 protein. The sample records over a million distinct CDR3 sequences, 40% to 50% being singletons. Caucasian individuals from Russia who were healthy and aged 6 to 90 acted as donors. This specimen belongs to a study of blood T cells in healthy people across ages.

The specimen was blood. This sequence joins TRBV12-5 and TRBJ2-5, with D possibly TRBD2 on 6 matching bases. This TCR was sampled from a woman in her sixties in good health. The CDR3 sequence: CASGSAGPPRGTQYF. DNA for the CDR3: TGTGCTAGTGGATCAGCGGGCCCTCCACGGGGGACCCAGTACTTC.